The sequence of this T cell receptor (beta chain) was determined in a study of PD-L1 blockade in urothelial cancer. About the research overall: Samples of blood were analyzed 3 weeks (second dose) and 6 weeks after treatment start.

Assay: immunoSEQ multiplex PCR; the TCRdb copy retains only in-frame clones and omits some. This sample carries approximately 52,000 clones, 85% of them seen once, and the ten largest clones take 15% to 18%. Trimming took 5 bases from V and 14 from J; bases not matched to a gene: 23. Germline CDR1 is SGHTA and CDR2 is FQGNSA. The CDR3 runs to 17 residues. Points on this clone: Its antigen is not identified.

This sample's time point: pretreatment peripheral blood. Samples spanned pretreatment and treatment, with 1 to 8 time points per patient. Study-wide results and limits: Lower pretreatment blood TCR clonality, under the median, predicted better survival, researchers reported.

The sequencing used PBMCs, collected around atezolizumab (anti-PD-L1) treatment. The source is a man aged 70-80 years with urothelial cancer. The chain employs TRBV7-2 and TRBJ2-3; 9 bases align to TRBD1. The CDR3 bases are TGTGCCAGCAGCATGGGGGGGCGACAGGGGGAGCACAGATACGCGTATTTT. This encodes CASSMGGRQGEHRYAYF.